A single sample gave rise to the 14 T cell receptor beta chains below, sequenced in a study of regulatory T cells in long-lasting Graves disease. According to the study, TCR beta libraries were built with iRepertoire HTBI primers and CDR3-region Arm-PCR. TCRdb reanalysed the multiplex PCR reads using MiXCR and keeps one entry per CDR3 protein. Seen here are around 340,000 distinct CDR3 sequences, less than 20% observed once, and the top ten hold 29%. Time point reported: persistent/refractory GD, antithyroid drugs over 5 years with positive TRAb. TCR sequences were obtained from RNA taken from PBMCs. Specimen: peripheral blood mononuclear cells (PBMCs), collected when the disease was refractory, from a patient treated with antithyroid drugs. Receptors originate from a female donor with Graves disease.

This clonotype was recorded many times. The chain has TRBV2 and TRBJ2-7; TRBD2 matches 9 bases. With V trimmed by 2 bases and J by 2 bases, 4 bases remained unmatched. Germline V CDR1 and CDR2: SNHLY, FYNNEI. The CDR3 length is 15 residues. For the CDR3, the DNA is TGTGCCAGCAGTGAAACGACTAGCGGACCCTACGAGCAGTACTTC. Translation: CASSETTSGPYEQYF.

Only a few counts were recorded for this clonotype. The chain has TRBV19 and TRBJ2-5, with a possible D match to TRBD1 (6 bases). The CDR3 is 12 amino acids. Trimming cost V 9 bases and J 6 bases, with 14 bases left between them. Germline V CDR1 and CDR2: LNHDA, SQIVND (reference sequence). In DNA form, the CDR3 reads TGTGCCAGCCGGGACATGGGAAAGACCCAGTACTTC. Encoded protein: CASRDMGKTQYF.

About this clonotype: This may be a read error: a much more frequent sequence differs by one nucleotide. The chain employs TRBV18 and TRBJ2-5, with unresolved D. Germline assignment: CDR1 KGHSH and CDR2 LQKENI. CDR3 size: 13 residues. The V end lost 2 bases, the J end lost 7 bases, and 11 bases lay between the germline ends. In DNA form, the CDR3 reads TGTGCCAGCTCACCAAAGCTCGGCGGGACCCAGTACTTC. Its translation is CASSPKLGGTQYF.

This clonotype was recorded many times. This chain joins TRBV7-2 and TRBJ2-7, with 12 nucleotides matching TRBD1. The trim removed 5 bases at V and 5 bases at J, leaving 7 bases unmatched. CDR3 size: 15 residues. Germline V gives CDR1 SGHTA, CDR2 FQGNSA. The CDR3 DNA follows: TGTGCCAGCAGCGACTTGGGACAGGGGGCGAACGAGCAGTACTTC. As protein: CASSDLGQGANEQYF.

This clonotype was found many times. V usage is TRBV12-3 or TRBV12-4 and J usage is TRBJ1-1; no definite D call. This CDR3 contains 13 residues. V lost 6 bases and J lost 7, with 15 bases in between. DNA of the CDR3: TGTGCCAGCAGCCCCCCGGCGGGAGGTGAAGCTTTCTTT. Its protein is CASSPPAGGEAFF.

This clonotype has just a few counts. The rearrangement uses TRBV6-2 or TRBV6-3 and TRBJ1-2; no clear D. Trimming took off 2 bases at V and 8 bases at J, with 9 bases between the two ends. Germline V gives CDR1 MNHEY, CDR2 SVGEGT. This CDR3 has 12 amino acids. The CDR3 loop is CASSYGGKGYTF. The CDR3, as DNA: TGTGCCAGCAGTTACGGCGGGAAAGGCTACACCTTC.

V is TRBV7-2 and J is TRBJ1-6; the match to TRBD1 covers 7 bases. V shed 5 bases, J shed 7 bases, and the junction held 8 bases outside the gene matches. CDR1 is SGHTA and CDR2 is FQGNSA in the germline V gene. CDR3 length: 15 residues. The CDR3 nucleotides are TGTGCCAGCAGCCCCCAGACAGGGATAAATTCACCCCTCCACTTT. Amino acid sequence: CASSPQTGINSPLHF.

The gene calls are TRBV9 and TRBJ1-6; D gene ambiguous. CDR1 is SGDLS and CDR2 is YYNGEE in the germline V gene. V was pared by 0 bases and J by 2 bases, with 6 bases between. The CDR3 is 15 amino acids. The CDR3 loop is CASSVGETYNSPLHF. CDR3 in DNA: TGTGCCAGCAGCGTAGGAGAAACCTATAATTCACCCCTCCACTTT.

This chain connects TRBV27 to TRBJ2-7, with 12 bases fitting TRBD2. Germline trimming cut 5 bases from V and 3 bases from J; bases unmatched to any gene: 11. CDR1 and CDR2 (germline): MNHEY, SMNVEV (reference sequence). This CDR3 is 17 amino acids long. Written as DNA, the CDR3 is TGTGCCAGCAGTCCACGGGTCCTAGCGGGAGGGCACTACGAGCAGTACTTC. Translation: CASSPRVLAGGHYEQYF.

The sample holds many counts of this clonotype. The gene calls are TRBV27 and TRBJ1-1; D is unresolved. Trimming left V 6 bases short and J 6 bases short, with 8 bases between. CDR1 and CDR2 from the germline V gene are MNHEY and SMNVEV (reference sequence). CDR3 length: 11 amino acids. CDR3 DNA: TGTGCCAGCAGGCGGGGATCTGAAGCTTTCTTT. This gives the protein CASRRGSEAFF.

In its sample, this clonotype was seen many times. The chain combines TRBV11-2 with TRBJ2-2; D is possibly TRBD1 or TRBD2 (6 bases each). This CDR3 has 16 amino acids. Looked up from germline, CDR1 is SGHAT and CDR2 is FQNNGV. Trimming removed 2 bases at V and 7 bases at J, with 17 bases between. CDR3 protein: CASSLISRGTSGELFF. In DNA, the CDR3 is TGTGCCAGCAGCTTAATATCGCGCGGGACAAGCGGGGAGCTGTTTTTT.

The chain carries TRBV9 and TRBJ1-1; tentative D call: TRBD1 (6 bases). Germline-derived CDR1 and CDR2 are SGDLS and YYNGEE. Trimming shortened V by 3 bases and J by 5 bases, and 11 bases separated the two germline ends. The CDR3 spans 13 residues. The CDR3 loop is CASSALRGTEAFF. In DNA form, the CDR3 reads TGTGCCAGCAGCGCGCTCAGGGGAACTGAAGCTTTCTTT.

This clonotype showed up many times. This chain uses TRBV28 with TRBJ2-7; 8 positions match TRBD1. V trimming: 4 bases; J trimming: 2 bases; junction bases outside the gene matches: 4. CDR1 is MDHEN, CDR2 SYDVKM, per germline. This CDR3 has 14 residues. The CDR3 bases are TGTGCCAGCAGTTCGGGACAGGACCCCTACGAGCAGTACTTC. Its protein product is CASSSGQDPYEQYF.

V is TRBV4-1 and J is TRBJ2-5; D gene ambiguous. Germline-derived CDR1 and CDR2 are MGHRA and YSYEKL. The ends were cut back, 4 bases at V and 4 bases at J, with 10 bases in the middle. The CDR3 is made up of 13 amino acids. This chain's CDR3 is CASSLRTLETQYF. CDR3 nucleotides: TGCGCCAGCAGCCTGAGGACGTTAGAGACCCAGTACTTC.